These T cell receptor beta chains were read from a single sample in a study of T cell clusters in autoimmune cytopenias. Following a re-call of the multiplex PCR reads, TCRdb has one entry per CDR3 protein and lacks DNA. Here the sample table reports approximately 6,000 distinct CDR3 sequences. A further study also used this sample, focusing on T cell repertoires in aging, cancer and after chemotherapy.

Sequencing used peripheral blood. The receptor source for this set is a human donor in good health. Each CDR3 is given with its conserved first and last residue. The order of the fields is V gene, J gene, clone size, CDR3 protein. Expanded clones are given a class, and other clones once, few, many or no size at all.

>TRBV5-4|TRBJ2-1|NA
CASSLVAGRSYNEQFF
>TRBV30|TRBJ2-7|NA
CAGLTGVEQYF
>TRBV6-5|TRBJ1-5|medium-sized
CASSVGTENNQPQHF
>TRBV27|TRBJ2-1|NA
CASSSGTSGSSYNEQFF
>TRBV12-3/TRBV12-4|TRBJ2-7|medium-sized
CASSSAGPYEQYF
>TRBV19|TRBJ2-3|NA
CASSTIGRDRGRDTQYF
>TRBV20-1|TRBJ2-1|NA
CSARGLAGVNEQFF
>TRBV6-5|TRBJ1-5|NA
CASSQGGGADLRQHF
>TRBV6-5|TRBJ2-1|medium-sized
CASSRDGLSSYNEQFF
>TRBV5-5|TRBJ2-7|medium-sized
CASSLSLPYEQYF
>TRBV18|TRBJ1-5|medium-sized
CASSLTVGHSNQPQHF
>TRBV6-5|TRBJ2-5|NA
CASSPLGGTQYF
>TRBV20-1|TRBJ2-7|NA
CSARPGLADEQYF
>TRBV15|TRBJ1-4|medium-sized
CATSGTGSATNEKLFF
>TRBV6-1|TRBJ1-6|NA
CASSRTDRRNSPLHF
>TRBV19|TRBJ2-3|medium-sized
CASQPGTDTQYF
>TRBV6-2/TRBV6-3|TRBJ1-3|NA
CASSFALLSGNTIYF